The rows below give T cell receptor beta chains drawn from one sample of a study of blood T cell repertoires in COVID-19. Clones were read by immunoSEQ multiplex PCR, and TCRdb kept only the in-frame ones, dropping some. Of approximately 36,000 clones listed, 75% to 85% were seen once; the top ten hold 42%. The sample consisted of peripheral blood. All receptors come from a human donor in a cohort sampled during active or convalescent COVID-19. The donor label of this sample is uncertain. The CDR3 runs from the conserved cysteine through the conserved F or W. The order of the fields is V gene, CDR3 length, clone size, J gene, D gene, CDR3 protein, CDR3 DNA. A D gene is named only where the DNA matches it firmly. Size is stated for part of the rows, as once, few or many counts, or as a class when the clone is expanded.

TRBV3-1/TRBV3-2	15	-	TRBJ2-1	-	CASTLAPIGLNEQFF	TGTGCCAGCACCCTAGCCCCGATCGGGCTCAATGAGCAGTTCTTC
TRBV6-5	14	-	TRBJ2-7	-	CASSLPSGLNEQYF	TGTGCCAGCAGCCTACCCTCGGGTCTGAACGAGCAGTACTTC
TRBV30	12	-	TRBJ2-7	-	CAWSADRYEQYF	TGTGCCTGGAGTGCCGACAGATACGAGCAGTACTTC
TRBV7-6	16	few	TRBJ2-3	TRBD2	CASSLEASGATDTQYF	TGTGCCAGCAGCTTAGAGGCTAGCGGGGCCACAGATACGCAGTATTTT
TRBV5-1	13	few	TRBJ1-1	-	CASSLKGVTEAFF	TGCGCCAGCAGCTTGAAGGGGGTCACTGAAGCTTTCTTT
TRBV18	14	-	TRBJ2-7	TRBD1	CASSPGQGTPEQYF	TGTGCCAGCTCACCGGGACAGGGGACCCCCGAGCAGTACTTC
TRBV9	14	-	TRBJ1-1	-	CASSMGHQNTEAFF	TGTGCCAGCAGCATGGGACACCAGAACACTGAAGCTTTCTTT
TRBV5-1	14	-	TRBJ1-6	TRBD1	CASSVDRGNSPLHF	TGCGCCAGCAGCGTTGACAGGGGTAATTCACCCCTCCACTTT
TRBV7-9	14	-	TRBJ2-7	TRBD1	CASSLAGQLSEQYF	TGTGCCAGCAGCTTAGCGGGACAGCTGAGCGAGCAGTACTTC
TRBV5-1	14	-	TRBJ2-7	-	CASSEGRPTYEQYF	TGCGCCAGCAGCGAGGGCCGACCTACCTACGAGCAGTACTTC
TRBV20-1	12	-	TRBJ1-2	-	CSASANNYGYTF	TGCAGTGCTAGTGCCAATAACTATGGCTACACCTTC
TRBV6-2/TRBV6-3	17	-	TRBJ2-3	-	CASSLRPPLAGTDTQYF	TGTGCCAGCAGTTTGAGGCCCCCATTAGCCGGCACAGATACGCAGTATTTT
TRBV19	12	-	TRBJ1-1	-	CASSNRQPEAFF	TGTGCCAGTAGTAATAGACAGCCTGAAGCTTTCTTT